This T cell receptor (beta chain) was found in a study of PD-1 blockade in mismatch repair-deficient tumors. The study's findings and limits: Tumor-resident clones, often undetectable pretreatment in blood, expanded then contracted after pembrolizumab.

Measured with immunoSEQ multiplex PCR; TCRdb has only the in-frame clones, and not every one. The data show more than 40,000 clones, over 70% seen once. For this clone: The target antigen is unknown.

The clonotype originates from an adult with mismatch repair-deficient cancer. Material: peripheral blood, obtained roughly 21 weeks after starting pembrolizumab.

CDR3 protein: CASSFTGGQETQYF. DNA of the CDR3: TGTGCCAGCAGTTTCACAGGGGGCCAAGAGACCCAGTACTTC. The chain recombines TRBV7-6 with TRBJ2-5; 8 bases fit TRBD1. The CDR3 sequence is 14 residues long. Germline lookup yields CDR1 SGHVS and CDR2 FNYEAQ. Trimming at V came to 6 bases and at J to 1 base, leaving 4 bases not matched to a gene.